The 32 T cell receptor beta chains below come from one sample, sequenced in a study of blood T cell repertoires in COVID-19. Repertoires were generated with immunoSEQ multiplex PCR, while TCRdb's copy carries only in-frame clones and drops some. This table has under 300,000 clones, about 87% appearing once. Sequencing input: PBMCs or T cells enriched from blood (not recorded which). Receptors originate from a woman aged 40-49 years with acute COVID-19.

In its sample, this clone was seen a few times. The V and J genes are TRBV19 and TRBJ1-6; 8 positions match TRBD1. The germline gives CDR1 LNHDA, CDR2 SQIVND (reference sequence). V trimming: 6 bases; J trimming: 7 bases; junction bases outside the gene matches: 2. The CDR3 has 13 amino acids. The CDR3: CASRTGDNSPLHF. The CDR3 DNA sequence: TGTGCCAGTAGGACAGGGGACAATTCACCCCTCCACTTT.

The chain recombines TRBV5-1 with TRBJ1-1; D is uncertain. The CDR3 contains 11 residues. Between the trimmed V and J ends, which lost 6 bases and 5 bases, there was a span of 8 bases. Germline V gives CDR1 SGHRS, CDR2 YFSETQ. The CDR3 nucleotides are TGCGCCAGCAAATCGGGTACTGAAGCTTTCTTT. Translated, it gives CASKSGTEAFF.

V gene TRBV12-3 or TRBV12-4 combines with J gene TRBJ1-5; no reliable D call. The CDR3 loop spans 12 amino acids. Between the trimmed V and J ends, which lost 6 bases and 4 bases, there was a span of 7 bases. In DNA, the CDR3 is TGTGCCAGCAGCCCCACAAATCAGCCCCAGCATTTT. Translating it yields CASSPTNQPQHF.

The gene calls are TRBV23-1 and TRBJ2-7; D gene unclear. TRBV23-1 is an ORF; its function is uncertain. CDR3 length: 10 residues. The CDR3 loop is CAAHSGEQYV. The CDR3 DNA sequence: TGCGCGGCTCACAGTGGCGAGCAGTACGTC.

The chain uses TRBV7-2 and TRBJ1-5; TRBD1 matches 9 bases. J lost 6 bases, V lost 5 bases, and 5 bases had no gene match. Germline V CDR1 and CDR2: SGHTA, FQGNSA. The CDR3 runs to 14 residues. The CDR3 region is CASSPTGGGQPQHF. The CDR3 DNA is TGTGCCAGCAGCCCTACAGGGGGCGGTCAGCCCCAGCATTTT.

This sequence joins TRBV6-2 or TRBV6-3 and TRBJ2-1, with 7 bases that match TRBD2. This CDR3 is built from 14 residues. Germline trimming cut 5 bases from V and 8 bases from J; bases unmatched to any gene: 9. Germline CDR1 reads MNHEY; CDR2 reads SVGEGT. CDR3 amino acids: CASSGAGSLHEQFF. CDR3 bases: TGTGCCAGCAGTGGAGCGGGGTCCCTACATGAGCAGTTCTTC.

The CDR3 nucleotides are TGTGCCAGCAGTGAAGCGGAGGGGAACTATGGCTACACCTTC. It yields the protein CASSEAEGNYGYTF. The V and J genes are TRBV6-1 and TRBJ1-2, with TRBD1 as a possible D gene (5 bases). Between the trimmed V and J ends, which lost 0 bases and 2 bases, there was a span of 7 bases. The V gene's germline CDR1 is MNHNS and CDR2 SASEGT. This CDR3 region has 14 residues.

The V gene is TRBV6-6, the J gene TRBJ1-3; D is possibly TRBD1 (5 bases). Germline values: CDR1 MNHNY, CDR2 SVGAGI (reference sequence). The ends were cut back, 0 bases at V and 4 bases at J, with 13 bases in the middle. This CDR3 is built from 16 residues. CDR3 sequence: CASSYSDSYQGNTIYF. CDR3 DNA: TGTGCCAGCAGTTACTCCGACAGCTACCAAGGAAACACCATATATTTT.

The V gene is TRBV5-1, the J gene TRBJ2-1; TRBD2 matches at 11 bases. The CDR3 consists of 17 residues. With 1 base clipped from V and 0 bases from J, the junction kept 3 bases outside the gene matches. CDR1 is SGHRS, CDR2 YFSETQ, per germline. This CDR3 reads CASSLRLAGGSYNEQFF. In nucleotides, the CDR3 is TGCGCCAGCAGCTTGCGGCTAGCGGGAGGCTCCTACAATGAGCAGTTCTTC.

As to this clone: This CDR3 is also generated by other DNA sequences in the sample. V and J are TRBV9 and TRBJ1-2, with D possibly TRBD1 on 6 matching bases. The CDR3 runs to 12 residues. Trimming cost V 2 bases and J 5 bases, with 7 bases left between them. CDR1 is SGDLS, CDR2 YYNGEE, per germline. In DNA, the CDR3 is TGTGCCAGCAGCGTGCAGGGGTATGGCTACACCTTC. Its translation is CASSVQGYGYTF.

This chain joins TRBV11-2 and TRBJ2-3, with a possible D match to TRBD1 (5 bases). Per germline, CDR1 SGHAT and CDR2 FQNNGV. This CDR3 region has 18 residues. The V and J ends lost 1 base and 4 bases respectively, with 21 bases between them. CDR3 DNA sequence: TGTGCCAGCAGCTTAGGGCCTACGGCAGGGAAAGTTGCAGATACGCAGTATTTT. Its protein product is CASSLGPTAGKVADTQYF.

V is TRBV3-1 (or the pseudogene TRBV3-2) and J is TRBJ2-3; tentative D call: TRBD2 (6 bases). This CDR3 has 16 residues. The germline gives CDR1 LGHDT, CDR2 YNNKEL (reference sequence). Between the trimmed V and J ends, which lost 0 bases and 0 bases, there was a span of 10 bases. The CDR3 loop is CASSQDPSESTDTQYF. CDR3 sequence (DNA): TGTGCCAGCAGCCAAGATCCTAGCGAAAGCACAGATACGCAGTATTTT.

The rearrangement uses TRBV7-2 and TRBJ2-7; the match to TRBD1 covers 8 bases. Germline trimming cut 3 bases from V and 5 bases from J; bases unmatched to any gene: 6. The CDR3 is 14 residues long. CDR1 is SGHTA, CDR2 FQGNSA, per germline. CDR3 in DNA: TGTGCCAGCAGCTTCGGGGACAGGAGCAACGAGCAGTACTTC. Encoded protein: CASSFGDRSNEQYF.

The chain couples TRBV27 to TRBJ1-2; D is perhaps TRBD1 (5 bases). The CDR3 contains 14 residues. Germline assignment: CDR1 MNHEY and CDR2 SMNVEV (reference sequence). The germline V and J ends were trimmed by 2 bases and 11 bases, with 18 bases remaining between them. CDR3 in amino acids: CASSLKPSPGGYTF. The CDR3 region has the DNA TGTGCCAGCAGTTTAAAACCCTCTCCCGGGGGATACACCTTC.

V and J are TRBV2 and TRBJ1-2; no clear D. Germline assignment: CDR1 SNHLY and CDR2 FYNNEI. This CDR3 region has 11 residues. Trimming pared 6 bases from V and 8 bases from J, leaving 10 bases between. CDR3 in amino acids: CASSAAFGYTF. DNA of the CDR3: TGTGCCAGCAGCGCCGCGTTCGGCTACACCTTC.

The chain has TRBV24-1 and TRBJ2-3; possible D gene TRBD1, 5 bases. Germline assignment: CDR1 KGHDR and CDR2 SFDVKD. Deletions cut 1 base from V and 2 bases from J, with 12 bases between. CDR3 length equals 16 residues. CDR3 residues: CATSDLIGENTDTQYF. The CDR3 DNA sequence: TGTGCCACCAGTGATTTAATAGGGGAAAACACAGATACGCAGTATTTT.

The CDR3 spells CASQDRVGSGYTF. The CDR3, as DNA: TGTGCCAGCCAAGACAGGGTCGGTTCTGGCTACACCTTC. The chain recombines TRBV19 with TRBJ1-2; 7 nucleotides align to TRBD1. From germline, CDR1 is LNHDA and CDR2 SQIVND (reference sequence). The CDR3 is made up of 13 amino acids. V was pared by 9 bases and J by 7 bases, with 11 bases of the junction left unmatched.

V is TRBV2 and J is TRBJ1-5; D ambiguous. V was clipped by 7 bases and J by 3 bases, with 7 bases between them. This CDR3 is 12 amino acids long. The germline V gene encodes CDR1 SNHLY and CDR2 FYNNEI. The CDR3 DNA reads TGTGCCAGCAAGCGAGTCAATCAGCCCCAGCATTTT. Protein product: CASKRVNQPQHF.

The V call is TRBV10-3, the J call TRBJ1-5; no clear D. CDR3 length: 15 residues. Germline CDR1 and CDR2: ENHRY and SYGVKD. The ends were cut back, 0 bases at V and 3 bases at J, with 9 bases in the middle. This CDR3 is CAISESNRPNQPQHF. The CDR3 DNA reads as TGTGCCATCAGTGAGTCGAACAGACCCAATCAGCCCCAGCATTTT.

The V call is TRBV10-2, the J call TRBJ2-3; 9 bases are a match to TRBD1. This CDR3 is 17 amino acids long. CDR1 is WSHSY and CDR2 is SAAADI in the germline V gene. Trimming removed 4 bases from V and 2 bases from J; junction bases left unmatched: 10. As DNA, the CDR3 is TGCGCCAGCAGTGGGTGGAACAGGGGGCGCGTCACAGATACGCAGTATTTT. Translation gives CASSGWNRGRVTDTQYF.

This chain joins TRBV7-9 and TRBJ2-7; 10 positions match TRBD1. J was trimmed by 5 bases and V by 3 bases; bases with no gene match: 7. The CDR3 length is 15 residues. Germline V gene data show CDR1 as SEHNR and CDR2 as FQNEAQ (reference sequence). For the CDR3, the DNA is TGTGCCAGCAGCTTTAGGGGGGGACAGGGGCACGAGCAGTACGTC. It translates to CASSFRGGQGHEQYV.

This rearrangement joins TRBV5-1 to TRBJ2-5; D not certain. The germline CDR1 and CDR2 sequences are SGHRS and YFSETQ. V dropped 3 bases and J dropped 3 bases, with 6 bases sitting between them. The CDR3 contains 12 residues. CDR3 in amino acids: CASSSVKETQYF. CDR3 sequence (DNA): TGCGCCAGCAGCTCAGTTAAAGAGACCCAGTACTTC.

The rearrangement joins TRBV29-1 to TRBJ1-2, with D maybe TRBD1 (6 bases). CDR3 length: 12 residues. Germline assignment: CDR1 SQVTM and CDR2 ANQGSEA. Deletions cut 6 bases from V and 3 bases from J, with 11 bases between. In DNA, the CDR3 is TGCAGCGTACAGGGTAGGGACTATGGCTACACCTTC. Amino acid sequence: CSVQGRDYGYTF.

Details on this clone: An end of the junction differs from the germline gene, which may be a read error. The V call is TRBV18, the J call TRBJ1-1; 7 bases fit TRBD1. CDR3 size: 14 residues. The V gene's germline CDR1 is KGHSH and CDR2 LQKENI. CDR3 in DNA: TGTGCCAGCTCACCCAAGGACAGGAGGACTGATGCTTTCTTT. Residues: CASSPKDRRTDAFF.

The V and J genes are TRBV7-4 and TRBJ1-2, with D perhaps TRBD1 (6 bases). Germline CDR1 SGHVT, CDR2 SQSDAQ. Trimming cost V 1 base and J 2 bases, with 17 bases left between them. The CDR3 extends over 17 amino acids. DNA of the CDR3: TGTGCCAGCAGCTTAGACAGAGGGAGGGGGAGGAACTATGGCTACACCTTC. This gives the protein CASSLDRGRGRNYGYTF.

The chain employs TRBV10-1 and TRBJ2-6; D might be TRBD2 (5 bases). V was pared by 5 bases and J by 0 bases, with 11 bases between. The CDR3 loop spans 16 amino acids. Germline CDR1 WNHNN, CDR2 SYGVQD (reference sequence). This CDR3 is CASSSDSSSGANVLTF. CDR3 nucleotide sequence: TGCGCCAGCAGTTCGGACTCGTCCTCTGGGGCCAACGTCCTGACTTTC.

The chain joins TRBV18 to TRBJ2-7, with 7 bases that match TRBD1. Unmatched junction bases numbered 0, after V lost 1 base and J lost 0 bases. Per germline, CDR1 KGHSH and CDR2 LQKENI. CDR3 length: 14 amino acids. The CDR3 reads CASSPRDSSYEQYF. The CDR3 nucleotides are TGTGCCAGCTCACCACGGGACAGCTCCTACGAGCAGTACTTC.

The genes are TRBV4-1 and TRBJ1-4; a possible D gene is TRBD1 (5 bases). Germline V gene lookup returns CDR1 MGHRA and CDR2 YSYEKL. V dropped 0 bases and J dropped 3 bases, with 17 bases sitting between them. The CDR3 is made up of 18 amino acids. The CDR3 loop reads CASSQDTAQGSPNEKLFF. CDR3 in DNA: TGCGCCAGCAGCCAAGATACGGCCCAGGGCTCCCCTAATGAAAAACTGTTTTTT.

The CDR3 nucleotides are TGTGCCAGCAGCTTCTCGACAGCCTTCTACGAGCAGTACTTC. It codes for CASSFSTAFYEQYF. The V and J genes are TRBV7-2 and TRBJ2-7; the D gene is possibly TRBD1 (5 bases). CDR3 length: 14 amino acids. V lost 3 bases, J lost 3 bases, and 12 bases lay in between. Germline CDR1 reads SGHTA; CDR2 reads FQGNSA.

The chain carries TRBV24-1 and TRBJ2-1; 10 bases are a match to TRBD1. J gave up 0 bases and V 2 bases, and 6 bases lay outside the gene matches. Germline V CDR1 and CDR2: KGHDR, SFDVKD. The CDR3 is 18 residues long. CDR3 coding DNA: TGTGCCACCAGTGATTGGACAGGGGGTCATGGCTCCTACAATGAGCAGTTCTTC. It encodes CATSDWTGGHGSYNEQFF.

The chain joins TRBV21-1 to TRBJ1-2; TRBD1 was called by the table and not checked on the DNA. TRBV21-1 corresponds to a pseudogene. The CDR3 spans 15 residues. CDR3 residues: CASPGQGIRNYGYTF. DNA of the CDR3: TGTGCCAGCCCCGGACAGGGAATCAGGAACTATGGCTACACCTTC.

CDR3 nucleotides: TGTGCCAGCAGTGGTAAGCAGGGGGACGCCTACGAGCAGTACTTC. It encodes CASSGKQGDAYEQYF. The chain recombines TRBV27 with TRBJ2-7; TRBD1 aligns across 7 bases. This CDR3 spans 15 amino acids. V gave up 5 bases and J gave up 2 bases; unmatched junction bases: 9. Germline-derived CDR1 and CDR2 are MNHEY and SMNVEV (reference sequence).